Each of the 9 T cell receptor beta chains below was sequenced from the same sample in a study of shared clonotypes between healthy human individuals. Naive CD8 cells lacked CD45RO, underwent positive selection for CCR7 and left out terminally differentiated effector memory CD45RA+ cells. Clones were sequenced by immunoSEQ multiplex PCR, and TCRdb holds only the in-frame ones, with some missing. The sample records 2 million to 2.5 million clones, roughly 95% being singletons. Sample: naive CD8+ T cells sorted from blood. These TCRs come from a man between 18 and 35 years old in good health.

The chain combines TRBV7-6 with TRBJ2-7; 14 positions match TRBD2. The length of the CDR3 is 17 residues. Per germline, CDR1 SGHVS and CDR2 FNYEAQ. The V segment lost 4 bases and the J segment 7 bases; nucleotides outside the gene matches: 12. The CDR3 loop is CASSSLAGTSGRGEQYF. CDR3 DNA sequence: TGTGCCAGCAGCTCCCTTGCCGGGACTAGCGGGAGAGGTGAGCAGTACTTC.

V is TRBV10-2 and J is TRBJ2-3; D possibly matches TRBD1 or TRBD2 (6 bases each). V lost 6 bases and J 1 base, leaving 11 bases between the germline ends. The CDR3 length is 14 residues. The V gene's germline CDR1 is WSHSY and CDR2 SAAADI. CDR3: CASSTGAGTDTQYF. The CDR3 bases are TGCGCCAGCAGCACGGGGGCTGGCACAGATACGCAGTATTTT.

About this clone itself: The sample holds other DNA sequences that translate to the same CDR3. The chain is built from TRBV7-9 and TRBJ2-7; 10 nucleotides align to TRBD1. CDR3 length equals 14 residues. Trimming took 5 bases from V and 2 from J; bases not matched to a gene: 3. Germline V lookup: CDR1 SEHNR, CDR2 FQNEAQ (reference sequence). Here the CDR3 reads CASSLGQGAYEQYF. CDR3 nucleotides: TGTGCCAGCAGCCTCGGACAGGGGGCCTACGAGCAGTACTTC.

Concerning this clone itself: The sample holds other DNA sequences that translate to the same CDR3. V and J are TRBV10-3 and TRBJ2-5; D remains ambiguous. CDR1 and CDR2 from the germline V gene are ENHRY and SYGVKD. The CDR3 extends over 11 amino acids. V dropped 3 bases and J dropped 4 bases, with 3 bases sitting between them. The CDR3 coding sequence is TGTGCCATCAGTGAAGGAGAGACCCAGTACTTC. It specifies CAISEGETQYF.

This clone was counted a single time. This sequence joins TRBV11-3 and TRBJ1-2; 9 bases are a match to TRBD1. Looked up from germline, CDR1 is SGHNT and CDR2 is YENEEA. The CDR3 has 16 residues. V was clipped by 3 bases and J by 6 bases; unmatched bases: 11. CDR3 sequence (DNA): TGTGCCAGCAGCTTCCGAGGGGACAGGGAAAGGGATGGCTACACCTTC. Its protein is CASSFRGDRERDGYTF.

The J gene is TRBJ1-6, the V gene TRBV4-1; D not resolved. V dropped 2 bases and J dropped 5 bases, with 10 bases sitting between them. Germline V lookup: CDR1 MGHRA, CDR2 YSYEKL. The CDR3 sequence is 15 residues long. CDR3 in DNA: TGCGCCAGCAGCCAAAGTAGGGTGAATAATTCACCCCTCCACTTT. This translates into CASSQSRVNNSPLHF.

As regards this clone: A much larger clone lies one base from this, so it may be a read error. The sample has other DNA sequences that encode this CDR3 too. This chain uses TRBV9 with TRBJ2-7; TRBD1 matches at 7 bases. The CDR3 consists of 14 residues. Germline loops: CDR1 SGDLS, CDR2 YYNGEE. With V trimmed by 0 bases and J by 2 bases, 2 bases remained unmatched. CDR3 protein: CASSVGQGAYEQYF. In DNA form, the CDR3 reads TGTGCCAGCAGCGTAGGTCAGGGGGCCTACGAGCAGTACTTC.

J is TRBJ2-5 and V is TRBV6-5, with D unresolved. The CDR3 loop spans 13 amino acids. Germline V gene lookup returns CDR1 MNHEY and CDR2 SVGAGI. V was cut by 2 bases and J by 5 bases, with 9 bases left in between. As DNA, the CDR3 is TGTGCCAGCAGTTACGTTTCCTCGGAGACCCAGTACTTC. Translating it yields CASSYVSSETQYF.

The CDR3 bases are TGTGCCCCAAGCAGTGGGAACACTGAAGCTTTCTTT. Its protein product is CAPSSGNTEAFF. The chain combines TRBV27 with TRBJ1-1; D gene unclear. The CDR3 spans 12 residues. Germline-derived CDR1 and CDR2 are MNHEY and SMNVEV (reference sequence). V lost 11 bases and J 1 base, leaving 11 bases between the germline ends.